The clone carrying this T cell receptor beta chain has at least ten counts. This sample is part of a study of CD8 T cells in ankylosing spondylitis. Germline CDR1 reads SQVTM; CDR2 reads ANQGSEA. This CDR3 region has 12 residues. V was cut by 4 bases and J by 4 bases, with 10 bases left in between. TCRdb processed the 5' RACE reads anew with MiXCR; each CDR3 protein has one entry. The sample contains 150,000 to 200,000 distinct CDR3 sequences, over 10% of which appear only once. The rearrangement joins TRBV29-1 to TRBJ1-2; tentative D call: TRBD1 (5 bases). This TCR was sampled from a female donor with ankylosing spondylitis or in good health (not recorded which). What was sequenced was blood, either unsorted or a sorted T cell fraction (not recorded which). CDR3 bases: TGCAGCGTTGGGGGCCCCCTCTATGGCTACACCTTC. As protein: CSVGGPLYGYTF.